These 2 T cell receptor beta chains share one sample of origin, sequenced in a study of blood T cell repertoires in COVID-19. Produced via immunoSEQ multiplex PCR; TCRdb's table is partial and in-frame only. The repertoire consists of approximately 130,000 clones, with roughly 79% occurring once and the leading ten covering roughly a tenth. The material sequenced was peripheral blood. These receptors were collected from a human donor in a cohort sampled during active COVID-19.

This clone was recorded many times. The CDR3 here is CASSEDSYYGYTF. CDR3 sequence (DNA): TGTGCCAGCAGTGAGGACAGCTACTATGGCTACACCTTC. V gene TRBV6-1 combines with J gene TRBJ1-2, with D possibly being TRBD1 (6 bases). V was clipped by 3 bases and J by 3 bases, with 8 bases between them. Germline V gene data show CDR1 as MNHNS and CDR2 as SASEGT. The CDR3 covers 13 residues.

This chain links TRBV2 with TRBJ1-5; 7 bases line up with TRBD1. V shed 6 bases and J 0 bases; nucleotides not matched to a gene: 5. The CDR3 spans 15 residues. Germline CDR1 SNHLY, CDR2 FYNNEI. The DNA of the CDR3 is TGTGCCAGCAGAGACAGGGATGTTAGCAATCAGCCCCAGCATTTT. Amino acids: CASRDRDVSNQPQHF.